One and the same sample provided the 27 T cell receptor beta chains below, sequenced in a study of memory CD4+ T cells and cytomegalovirus serostatus. The sort gate was single viable CD3+CD4+CD8-CD45RO+ cells for memory CD4+ T cells. Profiled with immunoSEQ multiplex PCR; TCRdb holds only in-frame clones, not every one. This table holds 55,000 to 65,000 clones, around 82% found once. Input material: memory CD4+ T cells from blood. These receptors were taken from an adult in good health and CMV-seronegative. Some clones in this sample may be carry-over from other donors' samples.

The V call is TRBV6-6, the J call TRBJ2-7; 9 bases align to TRBD1. This CDR3 contains 12 residues. J lost 5 bases, V lost 6 bases, and 2 bases had no gene match. The germline V gene encodes CDR1 MNHNY and CDR2 SVGAGI (reference sequence). CDR3 region: CASRGTGNEQYF. The CDR3 nucleotides are TGTGCCAGCAGGGGGACAGGGAACGAGCAGTACTTC.

The genes are TRBV27 and TRBJ1-4, with TRBD1 matching 9 bases. CDR1 and CDR2 from the germline V gene are MNHEY and SMNVEV (reference sequence). This CDR3 region has 15 residues. The trim removed 4 bases at V and 8 bases at J, leaving 8 bases unmatched. CDR3 nucleotide sequence: TGTGCCAGCAGTTCCTGGGGACAGGGCCGGGAAAAACTGTTTTTT. Residues: CASSSWGQGREKLFF.

The V and J genes are TRBV5-4 and TRBJ1-6, with a tentative D call TRBD1 (5 bases). Germline CDR1 and CDR2: SGHNT and YYREEE (reference sequence). This CDR3 is 15 amino acids long. V was pared by 4 bases and J by 7 bases, with 15 bases between. This CDR3 reads CASSGGVRENSPLHF. CDR3 coding DNA: TGTGCCAGCAGCGGAGGGGTGAGGGAAAATTCACCCCTCCACTTT.

As to this clone: This CDR3 is also generated by other DNA sequences in the sample. The CDR3 nucleotides are TGTGCCAGTAGTATAGGGTCAGGGGGCGGATCTCAGCCCCAGCATTTT. Translation: CASSIGSGGGSQPQHF. The chain links TRBV19 to TRBJ1-5; 8 nucleotides agree with TRBD1. This CDR3 has 16 amino acids. Germline V CDR1 and CDR2: LNHDA, SQIVND (reference sequence). Losses at the gene ends were 1 base for V and 6 bases for J; bases not matched to a gene: 8. The full variable domain, its missing parts supplied by reference TRBV19 and TRBJ1-5, is DGGITQSPKYLFRKEGQNVTLSCEQNLNHDAMYWYRQDPGQGLRLIYYSQIVNDFQKGDIAEGYSVSREKKESFPLTVTSAQKNPTAFYLCASSIGSGGGSQPQHFGDGTRLSIL.

This clone was seen more than once but under ten times. CDR3 DNA sequence: TGTGCCACCCGATTTGACAGAACTAATGAAAAACTGTTTTTT. This gives the protein CATRFDRTNEKLFF. The chain combines TRBV2 with TRBJ1-4, with TRBD1 as a possible D gene (5 bases). V was pared by 10 bases and J by 1 base, with 13 bases between. The CDR3 covers 14 residues. Per germline, CDR1 SNHLY and CDR2 FYNNEI.

This clone was seen a single time. The chain has TRBV28 and TRBJ2-2, with 7 bases lining up with TRBD2. Trimming cost V 6 bases and J 4 bases; bases outside gene matches: 11. The CDR3 consists of 16 residues. In germline, CDR1 is MDHEN, CDR2 SYDVKM. CDR3 sequence reads: CASSQSWEGSTGELFF. Written as DNA, the CDR3 is TGTGCCAGCAGCCAAAGCTGGGAGGGGAGCACCGGGGAGCTGTTTTTT. The full variable domain, in which reference TRBV28 and TRBJ2-2 provide the parts outside the CDR3, is DVKVTQSSRYLVKRTGEKVFLECVQDMDHENMFWYRQDPGLGLRLIYFSYDVKMKEKGDIPEGYSVSREKKERFSLILESASTNQTSMYLCASSQSWEGSTGELFFGEGSRLTVL.

This chain uses TRBV28 with TRBJ1-5; D remains unclear. CDR3 size: 15 residues. V was cut by 7 bases and J by 1 base, with 14 bases left in between. CDR1 is MDHEN and CDR2 is SYDVKM in the germline V gene. The CDR3 spells CASNRDRESNQPQHF. In nucleotides, the CDR3 is TGTGCCAGCAACCGGGATCGGGAAAGCAATCAGCCCCAGCATTTT. The variable domain in full, with the rest retrieved from reference TRBV28 and TRBJ1-5, is DVKVTQSSRYLVKRTGEKVFLECVQDMDHENMFWYRQDPGLGLRLIYFSYDVKMKEKGDIPEGYSVSREKKERFSLILESASTNQTSMYLCASNRDRESNQPQHFGDGTRLSIL.

The chain employs TRBV6-6 and TRBJ2-6; D gene ambiguous. Deletions cut 5 bases from V and 1 base from J, with 3 bases between. Germline V gene sequence: CDR1 MNHNY, CDR2 SVGAGI (reference sequence). The CDR3 is 13 amino acids. In nucleotides, the CDR3 is TGTGCCAGCAGTAATTCTGGGGCCAACGTCCTGACTTTC. This gives the protein CASSNSGANVLTF.

V gene TRBV11-2 combines with J gene TRBJ1-3, with D possibly TRBD1 on 5 matching bases. The CDR3 covers 17 residues. The germline gives CDR1 SGHAT, CDR2 FQNNGV. V was trimmed by 0 bases and J by 2 bases, leaving 14 bases between them. In nucleotides, the CDR3 is TGTGCCAGCAGCTTAGATGACCCCCCAGGGACTGGAAACACCATATATTTT. This translates into CASSLDDPPGTGNTIYF. The full variable domain, completed using reference TRBV11-2 and TRBJ1-3, is EAGVAQSPRYKIIEKRQSVAFWCNPISGHATLYWYQQILGQGPKLLIQFQNNGVVDDSQLPKDRFSAERLKGVDSTLKIQPAKLEDSAVYLCASSLDDPPGTGNTIYFGEGSWLTVV.

V is TRBV2 and J is TRBJ1-5, with a possible D match to TRBD1 (6 bases). V lost 6 bases and J 11 bases, leaving 17 bases between the germline ends. The germline gives CDR1 SNHLY, CDR2 FYNNEI. The CDR3 spans 13 residues. The DNA of the CDR3 is TGTGCCAGCAGGGCCGACCTTCAGGGGTCCCAGCATTTT. The encoded protein is CASRADLQGSQHF.

This rearrangement joins TRBV5-1 to TRBJ1-6; perhaps TRBD1 as D (6 bases). The CDR3 extends over 16 amino acids. The germline gives CDR1 SGHRS, CDR2 YFSETQ. Trimming pared 3 bases from V and 1 base from J, leaving 11 bases between. CDR3 amino acids: CASSYADSSYNSPLHF. The CDR3 bases are TGCGCCAGCAGCTACGCGGACAGTTCCTATAATTCACCCCTCCACTTT.

The count of this clone is one. The rearrangement joins TRBV5-1 to TRBJ1-2; D not certain. The CDR3 has 14 amino acids. V gave up 0 bases and J gave up 8 bases, with 14 bases separating them. Germline CDR1 SGHRS, CDR2 YFSETQ. The CDR3 DNA sequence: TGCGCCAGCAGCTTGGTGGTAGGGTTTCAGGGCTACACCTTC. Protein product: CASSLVVGFQGYTF.

V and J are TRBV19 and TRBJ1-4; D remains unclear. Germline V gene sequence: CDR1 LNHDA, CDR2 SQIVND (reference sequence). This CDR3 region has 13 residues. V lost 7 bases, J lost 3 bases, and 9 bases lay in between. CDR3 region: CASNRVSNEKLFF. CDR3 in DNA: TGTGCCAGTAATAGGGTCTCTAATGAAAAACTGTTTTTT. The variable domain in full, completed from reference TRBV19 and TRBJ1-4, reads DGGITQSPKYLFRKEGQNVTLSCEQNLNHDAMYWYRQDPGQGLRLIYYSQIVNDFQKGDIAEGYSVSREKKESFPLTVTSAQKNPTAFYLCASNRVSNEKLFFGSGTQLSVL.

The gene calls are TRBV10-2 and TRBJ2-2, with D possibly called TRBD1 or TRBD2 (6 bases each). The germline V gene has CDR1 WSHSY and CDR2 SAAADI. Between the trimmed V and J ends, which lost 4 bases and 4 bases, there was a span of 10 bases. The CDR3 contains 14 residues. The CDR3 loop reads CASSVWGATGELFF. In DNA, the CDR3 is TGCGCCAGCAGTGTCTGGGGGGCCACCGGGGAGCTGTTTTTT.

In nucleotides, the CDR3 is TGCGCCACCTCCCGGGACAATTCCCACGAGCAGTACTTC. It translates to CATSRDNSHEQYF. V and J are TRBV5-1 and TRBJ2-7, with D perhaps TRBD1 (6 bases). From germline, CDR1 is SGHRS and CDR2 YFSETQ. CDR3 size: 13 residues. V was cut by 9 bases and J by 5 bases, with 18 bases left in between.

This clone was observed a handful of times. This chain links TRBV18 with TRBJ1-4; 7 bases align to TRBD1. This CDR3 region has 20 residues. V shed 6 bases and J 7 bases; nucleotides not matched to a gene: 26. Looked up from germline, CDR1 is KGHSH and CDR2 is LQKENI. CDR3 DNA sequence: TGTGCCAGCTCGAACCATAGGACAGGTCAATACACCCATCGGGGTGAAAAACTGTTTTTT. Translation: CASSNHRTGQYTHRGEKLFF.

This chain connects TRBV5-1 to TRBJ1-2; D call uncertain. CDR1 and CDR2 from the germline V gene are SGHRS and YFSETQ. Trimming removed 4 bases from V and 6 bases from J, with 10 bases in between. CDR3 size: 12 residues. The CDR3 loop is CASSMYSDGYTF. The CDR3 nucleotides read TGCGCCAGCAGCATGTACTCCGATGGCTACACCTTC. Supplemented by reference TRBV5-1 and TRBJ1-2, the full variable domain reads KAGVTQTPRYLIKTRGQQVTLSCSPISGHRSVSWYQQTPGQGLQFLFEYFSETQRNKGNFPGRFSGRQFSNSRSEMNVSTLELGDSALYLCASSMYSDGYTFGSGTRLTVV.

This clone was counted once. V gene TRBV5-1 combines with J gene TRBJ1-4, with a tentative D call TRBD1 (6 bases). The CDR3 extends over 13 amino acids. Trimming shortened V by 4 bases and J by 8 bases, and 12 bases separated the two germline ends. Germline CDR1 is SGHRS and CDR2 is YFSETQ. In DNA, the CDR3 is TGCGCCAGCAGCCCAGGGGCGAGCGAAAAACTGTTTTTT. It codes for CASSPGASEKLFF.

This clone was detected once. This sequence joins TRBV7-8 and TRBJ2-2, with D unclear. Germline CDR1 SGHVS, CDR2 FQNEAQ. V lost 2 bases, J lost 5 bases, and 6 bases lay in between. The CDR3 is made up of 13 amino acids. CDR3 region: CASSLRTTGELFF. The CDR3, as DNA: TGTGCCAGCAGCTTAAGGACGACCGGGGAGCTGTTTTTT.

The chain has TRBV2 and TRBJ2-2, with D unclear. Looked up from germline, CDR1 is SNHLY and CDR2 is FYNNEI. This CDR3 contains 15 residues. Trimming took off 5 bases at V and 7 bases at J, with 17 bases between the two ends. The CDR3 protein is CASSLGGAWGGELFF. The CDR3 bases are TGTGCCAGCAGTTTAGGCGGAGCTTGGGGCGGGGAGCTGTTTTTT.

The chain employs TRBV4-3 and TRBJ1-6, with unresolved D. V lost 0 bases and J lost 7, with 13 bases in between. This CDR3 has 16 amino acids. Per the germline V gene, CDR1 is LGHNA and CDR2 is YSLEER. The chain's CDR3 is CASSQDAASGNSPLHF. CDR3 sequence (DNA): TGCGCCAGCAGCCAAGATGCAGCCTCGGGCAATTCACCCCTCCACTTT.

The rearrangement joins TRBV4-1 to TRBJ2-1, with 15 bases fitting TRBD2. The CDR3 contains 21 residues. Per the germline V gene, CDR1 is MGHRA and CDR2 is YSYEKL. The V gene end was trimmed by 3 bases and the J gene end by 1 base; junction bases not matched to a gene: 13. The CDR3 sequence is CASSHPRRGLAGGRSYNEQFF. Here the CDR3 DNA reads TGCGCCAGCAGCCATCCTAGGAGGGGACTAGCGGGAGGAAGGTCCTACAATGAGCAGTTCTTC.

The CDR3 nucleotides read TGTGCCAGCAGAATCTCCCCAGCGGGGTACAATGAGCAGTTCTTC. Translating gives CASRISPAGYNEQFF. The gene calls are TRBV28 and TRBJ2-1; 7 bases match TRBD2. This CDR3 is built from 15 residues. Trimming took 6 bases from V and 4 from J; bases not matched to a gene: 9. Germline assignment: CDR1 MDHEN and CDR2 SYDVKM.

The genes are TRBV15 and TRBJ1-5; D gene ambiguous. The CDR3 spans 12 residues. The germline gives CDR1 LNHNV, CDR2 YYDKDF (reference sequence). The V end was cut by 9 bases, the J end by 7 bases, with 13 bases between. CDR3 sequence reads: CATRLFGQPQHF. CDR3 DNA sequence: TGTGCCACACGACTGTTTGGGCAGCCCCAGCATTTT.

V usage is TRBV6-1 and J usage is TRBJ2-7, with 8 nucleotides matching TRBD1. Per germline, CDR1 MNHNS and CDR2 SASEGT. V trimming: 5 bases; J trimming: 6 bases; junction bases outside the gene matches: 9. The CDR3 has 14 amino acids. CDR3 sequence reads: CASSLDRGVGEQYF. The DNA of the CDR3 is TGTGCCAGCAGTCTCGACAGGGGAGTGGGCGAGCAGTACTTC.

This clone was detected once. This chain connects TRBV2 to TRBJ1-1; D not resolved. This CDR3 contains 15 residues. Looked up from germline, CDR1 is SNHLY and CDR2 is FYNNEI. The V and J ends lost 4 bases and 1 base respectively, with 13 bases between them. DNA for the CDR3: TGTGCCAGCAGTGGACGACGTCGGACGAACACTGAAGCTTTCTTT. As protein: CASSGRRRTNTEAFF.

The chain is built from TRBV7-2 and TRBJ2-4, with 12 bases that match TRBD2. CDR1 SGHTA and CDR2 FQGNSA come from the germline V gene. V was pared by 5 bases and J by 5 bases, with 16 bases of the junction left unmatched. The CDR3 consists of 19 residues. For the CDR3, the DNA is TGTGCCAGCAGCCCAGGGCGGTTTTCTAGCGGGAGGGGGCAAAACATTCAGTACTTC. Translation: CASSPGRFSSGRGQNIQYF.